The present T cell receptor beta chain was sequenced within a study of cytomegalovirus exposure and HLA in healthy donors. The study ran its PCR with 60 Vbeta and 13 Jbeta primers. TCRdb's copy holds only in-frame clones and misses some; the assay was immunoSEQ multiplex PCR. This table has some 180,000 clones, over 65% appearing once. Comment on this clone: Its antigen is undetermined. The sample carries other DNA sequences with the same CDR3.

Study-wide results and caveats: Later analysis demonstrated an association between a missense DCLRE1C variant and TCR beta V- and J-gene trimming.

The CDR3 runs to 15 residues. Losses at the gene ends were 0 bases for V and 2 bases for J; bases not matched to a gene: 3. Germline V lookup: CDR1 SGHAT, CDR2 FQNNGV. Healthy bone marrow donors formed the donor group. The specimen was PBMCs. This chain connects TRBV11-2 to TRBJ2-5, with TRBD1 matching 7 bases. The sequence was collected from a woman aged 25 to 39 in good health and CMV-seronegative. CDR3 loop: CASSLEGTVQETQYF. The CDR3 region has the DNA TGTGCCAGCAGCTTAGAGGGGACAGTGCAAGAGACCCAGTACTTC. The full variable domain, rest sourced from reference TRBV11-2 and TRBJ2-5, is EAGVAQSPRYKIIEKRQSVAFWCNPISGHATLYWYQQILGQGPKLLIQFQNNGVVDDSQLPKDRFSAERLKGVDSTLKIQPAKLEDSAVYLCASSLEGTVQETQYFGPGTRLLVL.